These 8 T cell receptor beta chains originate from one sample sequenced in a study of technical replicates of blood from several donors. Only in-frame clones appear in the TCRdb table, and some are missing; sequencing was by immunoSEQ multiplex PCR. This table has 35,000 to 50,000 clones, around 96% appearing once. Sequencing was carried out using T cells isolated from PBMCs. The source is a human donor in good health.

V and J are TRBV30 and TRBJ1-3; TRBD1 might be the D (6 bases). Germline V gives CDR1 GTSNPN, CDR2 SVGIG (reference sequence). CDR3 length: 13 residues. With 4 bases removed from V and 7 bases from J, the gap between germline ends came to 14 bases. The CDR3: CAWTQGGSNTIYF. CDR3 bases: TGTGCCTGGACACAGGGCGGGAGCAACACCATATATTTT. Variable domain in full (rest from reference TRBV30 and TRBJ1-3): SQTIHQWPATLVQPVGSPLSLECTVEGTSNPNLYWYRQAAGRGLQLLFYSVGIGQISSEVPQNLSASRPQDRQFILSSKKLLLSDSGFYLCAWTQGGSNTIYFGEGSWLTVV.

The chain uses TRBV28 and TRBJ2-4; 8 bases align to TRBD2. V shed 5 bases and J 8 bases; nucleotides not matched to a gene: 5. CDR1 is MDHEN and CDR2 is SYDVKM in the germline V gene. The CDR3 runs 13 residues. Written as DNA, the CDR3 is TGTGCCAGCAGTCCTATCGGGGGGGACATTCAGTACTTC. Translated, it gives CASSPIGGDIQYF.

The rearrangement uses TRBV13 and TRBJ1-3, with a possible D match to TRBD1 (6 bases). Trimming took off 5 bases at V and 0 bases at J, with 23 bases between the two ends. The CDR3 has 19 amino acids. CDR1 and CDR2 from the germline V gene are PRHDT and FYEKMQ (reference sequence). CDR3: CASSQTLGQQEYSGNTIYF. The CDR3 DNA is TGTGCCAGCAGCCAGACCCTCGGACAGCAAGAATACTCTGGAAACACCATATATTTT.

The CDR3 region has the DNA TGTGCCAGCAGTTACTCCGGCGGTGAAGCTTTCTTT. The encoded protein is CASSYSGGEAFF. The chain is built from TRBV6-5 and TRBJ1-1; D remains ambiguous. This CDR3 contains 12 residues. V gave up 0 bases and J gave up 7 bases, with 6 bases separating them. The germline CDR1 and CDR2 sequences are MNHEY and SVGAGI.

The chain is built from TRBV29-1 and TRBJ1-2; D not certain. Germline CDR1 reads SQVTM; CDR2 reads ANQGSEA. The CDR3 covers 8 residues. V was shortened by 6 bases and J by 7 bases, with 3 bases between the two germline ends. DNA of the CDR3: TGCAGCGTCTCTGGCTACACCTTC. Residues: CSVSGYTF.

This sequence joins TRBV28 and TRBJ1-2, with D uncertain. Trimming pared 6 bases from V and 6 bases from J, leaving 11 bases between. The CDR3 runs 12 residues. Germline-derived CDR1 and CDR2 are MDHEN and SYDVKM. This chain's CDR3 is CASSPTGHGYTF. As DNA, the CDR3 is TGTGCCAGCAGCCCCACTGGGCATGGCTACACCTTC.

As DNA, the CDR3 is TGTGCCACGGAGAGGGCTGGCAATCAGCCCCAGCATTTT. Encoded protein: CATERAGNQPQHF. This chain uses TRBV28 with TRBJ1-5; D not certain. With 10 bases removed from V and 2 bases from J, the gap between germline ends came to 12 bases. Germline CDR1 is MDHEN and CDR2 is SYDVKM. The CDR3 has 13 amino acids.

The rearrangement joins TRBV28 to TRBJ1-1; perhaps TRBD1 as D (6 bases). The germline V and J ends were trimmed by 3 bases and 5 bases, with 13 bases remaining between them. The CDR3 is 14 residues long. CDR1 and CDR2 (germline): MDHEN, SYDVKM. This chain's CDR3 is CASSLGAVGTEAFF. The CDR3 nucleotides are TGTGCCAGCAGTTTGGGGGCCGTAGGGACTGAAGCTTTCTTT.